Shown below are 17 T cell receptor beta chains from a single sample sequenced in a study of Ad26.COV2.S vaccination and SARS-CoV-2 variants. Sequencing used immunoSEQ multiplex PCR; TCRdb keeps in-frame clones, though not all of them. This sample has around 370,000 clones; about 91% occur once, and the top ten carry roughly 3.9%. This material consisted of peripheral blood, taken after recovery from COVID-19. All receptors derive from a human donor who had recovered from COVID-19.

The chain has TRBV19 and TRBJ2-7; no clear D. The CDR3 is 14 amino acids. Germline lookup yields CDR1 LNHDA and CDR2 SQIVND (reference sequence). V lost 5 bases and J lost 0, with 11 bases in between. The chain's CDR3 is CASSVQVSSYEQYF. In DNA, the CDR3 is TGTGCCAGTAGTGTTCAAGTGAGCTCCTACGAGCAGTACTTC.

The V call is TRBV9, the J call TRBJ2-7, with D perhaps matching TRBD1 or TRBD2 (5 bases each). The CDR3 is 14 residues long. Trimming pared 0 bases from V and 6 bases from J, leaving 13 bases between. In germline, CDR1 is SGDLS, CDR2 YYNGEE. CDR3 protein: CASSVDGTASEQYF. CDR3 bases: TGTGCCAGCAGCGTAGACGGGACGGCAAGCGAGCAGTACTTC.

This rearrangement joins TRBV6-4 to TRBJ1-5, with 7 bases lining up with TRBD1. Germline V gene lookup returns CDR1 MRHNA and CDR2 SNTAGT. This CDR3 region has 14 residues. After removal of 6 bases from V and 4 bases from J, the junction contained 6 bases not matched to a gene. The CDR3 sequence: CASSPGGGNQPQHF. The CDR3 nucleotides are TGTGCCAGCAGCCCAGGGGGGGGAAATCAGCCCCAGCATTTT.

V usage is TRBV10-3 and J usage is TRBJ1-2; 7 bases align to TRBD1. Germline V gene sequence: CDR1 ENHRY, CDR2 SYGVKD. V dropped 6 bases and J dropped 13; count of bases not matched to a gene: 17. The CDR3 runs to 14 residues. This CDR3 reads CAISSQDLTGVVTF. CDR3 DNA sequence: TGTGCCATCAGCTCTCAGGATTTAACAGGGGTGGTCACCTTC.

This sequence joins TRBV7-3 and TRBJ1-6; the match to TRBD1 covers 8 bases. CDR3 length: 15 amino acids. Germline CDR1 is SGHTA and CDR2 is FQGTGA. Germline trimming cut 3 bases from V and 6 bases from J; bases unmatched to any gene: 4. CDR3 sequence reads: CASSLGQARNSPLHF. The CDR3 nucleotides are TGTGCCAGCAGCTTGGGACAGGCACGTAATTCACCCCTCCACTTT. The full variable domain, with the rest looked up from reference TRBV7-3 and TRBJ1-6, is GAGVSQTPSNKVTEKGKYVELRCDPISGHTALYWYRQSLGQGPEFLIYFQGTGAADDSGLPNDRFFAVRPEGSVSTLKIQRTERGDSAVYLCASSLGQARNSPLHFGNGTRLTVT.

This clone was seen just once. The chain uses TRBV6-1 and TRBJ1-5; D possibly corresponds to TRBD1 (6 bases). V lost 3 bases, J lost 6 bases, and 18 bases lay in between. The CDR3 loop spans 16 amino acids. Germline V gene lookup returns CDR1 MNHNS and CDR2 SASEGT. The CDR3 DNA sequence: TGTGCCAGCAGTGAGGGGTCTGGGGGCTCGAGTCAGCCCCAGCATTTT. Amino acids: CASSEGSGGSSQPQHF.

This chain links TRBV9 with TRBJ2-7; 10 bases fit TRBD1. J lost 2 bases, V lost 2 bases, and 4 bases had no gene match. The CDR3 loop spans 15 amino acids. CDR1 is SGDLS, CDR2 YYNGEE, per germline. CDR3 coding DNA: TGTGCCAGCAGCGTCGGACAGGGGGGGCCCTACGAGCAGTACTTC. This codes for CASSVGQGGPYEQYF.

V is TRBV5-6 and J is TRBJ1-1, with D hard to call. This CDR3 has 13 amino acids. V was pared by 2 bases and J by 0 bases, with 5 bases between. Germline loops: CDR1 SGHDT, CDR2 YYEEEE. CDR3 coding DNA: TGTGCCAGCAGCTTTGATGTGAACACTGAAGCTTTCTTT. Protein sequence: CASSFDVNTEAFF.

The V and J genes are TRBV19 and TRBJ1-3, with D hard to call. Trimming removed 8 bases at V and 0 bases at J, with 8 bases between. CDR1 LNHDA and CDR2 SQIVND come from the germline V gene (reference sequence). CDR3 length equals 13 residues. This CDR3 reads CASGRDSGNTIYF. The CDR3 DNA reads as TGTGCCAGTGGGAGGGACTCTGGAAACACCATATATTTT.

The J gene is TRBJ2-7, the V gene TRBV5-4, with 8 bases matching TRBD2. J gave up 3 bases and V 4 bases, and 12 bases lay outside the gene matches. The CDR3 consists of 16 residues. Germline V gives CDR1 SGHNT, CDR2 YYREEE (reference sequence). CDR3 sequence reads: CASSTRPSGRGYEQYF. The CDR3 DNA sequence: TGTGCCAGCAGCACCAGACCTAGCGGGCGGGGCTACGAGCAGTACTTC.

The V gene is TRBV18, the J gene TRBJ2-2; D is possibly TRBD1 (6 bases). Trimming took 3 bases from V and 6 from J, leaving 14 bases between them. The V gene's germline CDR1 is KGHSH and CDR2 LQKENI. The CDR3 sequence is 15 residues long. CDR3 in DNA: TGTGCCAGCTCACCTTACGACACAGGGCCCGGGGAGCTGTTTTTT. Protein sequence: CASSPYDTGPGELFF. Looking up the rest from reference TRBV18 and TRBJ2-2 gives the full variable domain: NAGVMQNPRHLVRRRGQEARLRCSPMKGHSHVYWYRQLPEEGLKFMVYLQKENIIDESGMPKERFSAEFPKEGPSILRIQQVVRGDSAAYFCASSPYDTGPGELFFGEGSRLTVL.

This clone was counted a single time. The chain couples TRBV12-3 or TRBV12-4 to TRBJ2-5, with D perhaps TRBD2 (7 bases). The CDR3 sequence is 12 residues long. Trimming removed 6 bases from V and 5 bases from J, with 10 bases in between. CDR3 protein: CASREGGETQYF. CDR3 in DNA: TGTGCCAGCAGGGAGGGGGGGGAGACCCAGTACTTC.

The chain employs TRBV6-1 and TRBJ1-1; 7 bases agree with TRBD1. V was clipped by 5 bases and J by 6 bases; unmatched bases: 6. CDR3 length equals 13 residues. Germline V gene lookup returns CDR1 MNHNS and CDR2 SASEGT. As DNA, the CDR3 is TGTGCCAGCAGTACAGGACAGGTCGCTGAAGCTTTCTTT. Residues: CASSTGQVAEAFF.

This clone was observed a single time. This chain uses TRBV5-5 with TRBJ1-3; the match to TRBD1 covers 9 bases. CDR3 size: 16 residues. Germline V CDR1 and CDR2: SGHKS, YYEKEE (reference sequence). J gave up 8 bases and V 5 bases, and 14 bases lay outside the gene matches. CDR3 bases: TGTGCCAGCAGAAAGGAAACCGGGACAGGGAGGGACACCATATATTTT. Protein product: CASRKETGTGRDTIYF.

This rearrangement joins TRBV7-8 to TRBJ1-1; no clear D gene. Per the germline V gene, CDR1 is SGHVS and CDR2 is FQNEAQ. V was pared by 2 bases and J by 0 bases, with 4 bases between. This CDR3 spans 13 amino acids. This chain's CDR3 is CASSLTLNTEAFF. The CDR3 DNA sequence: TGTGCCAGCAGCTTAACACTGAACACTGAAGCTTTCTTT.

The V gene is TRBV25-1, the J gene TRBJ1-6, with D unclear. The V gene's germline CDR1 is MGHDK and CDR2 SYGVNS. Trimming took off 5 bases at V and 2 bases at J, with 10 bases between the two ends. This CDR3 contains 15 residues. The CDR3 reads CASSKSRPYNSPLHF. The CDR3 DNA sequence: TGTGCCAGCAGTAAGTCCCGGCCCTATAATTCACCCCTCCACTTT.

V is TRBV27 and J is TRBJ1-5, with 10 bases lining up with TRBD1. The CDR3 sequence is 14 residues long. Losses at the gene ends were 6 bases for V and 4 bases for J; bases not matched to a gene: 3. CDR1 MNHEY and CDR2 SMNVEV come from the germline V gene (reference sequence). Written as DNA, the CDR3 is TGTGCCAGCAGGGACAGGGGGGGAAATCAGCCCCAGCATTTT. Translating gives CASRDRGGNQPQHF.